This T cell receptor (beta chain) was identified in a study of T cell responses to AZD1222 COVID-19 vaccine. The wider study: Second-dose intervals of approximately 4 or approximately 12 weeks were pooled. Study conclusions and caveats: Spike-specific TCR repertoires showed rising breadth and depth after two AZD1222 doses. In a largely white British group with more females than males, clonal diversity was possibly underestimated. Repertoires were obtained solely post-peak T cell response.

In this sample, this clone turned up a few times. Its antigen is undetermined. Generated by immunoSEQ multiplex PCR, the TCRdb table keeps only in-frame clones and is missing some. The sample records roughly 190,000 clones, roughly 93% being singletons. Germline V lookup: CDR1 SGDLS, CDR2 YYNGEE. This CDR3 has 18 residues. The ends lost 3 bases at V and 5 bases at J; junction bases unmatched: 15. The material sequenced was peripheral blood, taken on day 0 of AZD1222 vaccination. The source of this sequence is an adult in good health. The chain recombines TRBV9 with TRBJ2-1; TRBD1 agrees at 9 bases. CDR3 residues: CASSAEGTGWFTDNEQFF. Here the CDR3 DNA reads TGTGCCAGCAGCGCAGAAGGGACAGGGTGGTTTACCGACAATGAGCAGTTCTTC.